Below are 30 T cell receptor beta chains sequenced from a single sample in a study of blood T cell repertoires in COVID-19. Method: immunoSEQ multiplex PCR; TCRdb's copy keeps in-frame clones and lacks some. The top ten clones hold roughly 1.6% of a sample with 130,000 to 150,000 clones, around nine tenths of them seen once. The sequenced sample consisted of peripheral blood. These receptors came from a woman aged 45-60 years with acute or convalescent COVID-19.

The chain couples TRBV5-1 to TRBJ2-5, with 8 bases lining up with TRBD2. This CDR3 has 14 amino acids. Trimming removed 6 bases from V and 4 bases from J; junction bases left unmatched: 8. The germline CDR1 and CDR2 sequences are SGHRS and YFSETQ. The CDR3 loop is CASTRGSGRETQYF. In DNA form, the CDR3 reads TGCGCCAGCACTCGGGGGAGCGGGAGAGAGACCCAGTACTTC.

The CDR3 DNA reads as TGTGCCAGCAGCTTCTACCCCCAGCGGGTTACCTCCTACGAGCAGTACTTC. Its translation is CASSFYPQRVTSYEQYF. J is TRBJ2-7 and V is TRBV5-8; D perhaps matches TRBD2 (6 bases). Trimming removed 2 bases at V and 0 bases at J, with 18 bases between. This CDR3 has 17 residues. Germline loops: CDR1 SGHTS, CDR2 YDEGEE. The whole variable domain, remainder taken from reference TRBV5-8 and TRBJ2-7, is EAGVTQSPTHLIKTRGQQATLRCSPISGHTSVYWYQQALGLGLQFLLWYDEGEERNRGNFPPRFSGRQFPNYSSELNVNALELEDSALYLCASSFYPQRVTSYEQYFGPGTRLTVT.

Here the CDR3 reads CASSLSRGGGETDTQYF. DNA for the CDR3: TGCGCCAGCAGCTTGAGTCGCGGCGGGGGAGAGACAGATACGCAGTATTTT. This chain uses TRBV5-1 with TRBJ2-3; TRBD2 aligns across 7 bases. The CDR3 is 17 residues long. Per the germline V gene, CDR1 is SGHRS and CDR2 is YFSETQ. The trim removed 1 base at V and 3 bases at J, leaving 11 bases unmatched.

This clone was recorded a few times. CDR3 nucleotide sequence: TGTGCCAGCAGCTTAACAGGGAGGGGCACCGGGGAGCTGTTTTTT. It specifies CASSLTGRGTGELFF. V and J are TRBV7-3 and TRBJ2-2; TRBD2 matches at 7 bases. CDR1 is SGHTA, CDR2 FQGTGA, per germline. The CDR3 has 15 amino acids. The trim removed 0 bases at V and 4 bases at J, leaving 2 bases unmatched.

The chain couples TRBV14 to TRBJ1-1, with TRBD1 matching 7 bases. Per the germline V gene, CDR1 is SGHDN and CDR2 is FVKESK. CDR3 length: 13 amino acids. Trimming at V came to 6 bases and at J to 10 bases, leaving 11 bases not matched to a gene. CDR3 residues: CASRKTGRGVAFF. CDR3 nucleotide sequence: TGTGCCAGCAGAAAGACAGGGCGGGGGGTAGCTTTCTTT.

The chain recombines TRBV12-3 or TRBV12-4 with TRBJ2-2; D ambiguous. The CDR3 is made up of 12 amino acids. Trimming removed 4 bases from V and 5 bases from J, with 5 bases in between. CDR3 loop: CASSSRTGELFF. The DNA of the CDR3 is TGTGCCAGCAGTTCCAGGACCGGGGAGCTGTTTTTT.

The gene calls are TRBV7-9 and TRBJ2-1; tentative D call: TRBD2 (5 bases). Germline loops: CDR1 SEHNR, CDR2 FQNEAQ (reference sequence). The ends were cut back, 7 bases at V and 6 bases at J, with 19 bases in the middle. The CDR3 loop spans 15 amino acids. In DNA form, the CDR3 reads TGTGCCAGCACCATCCTAGCTCTACCTACCAATGAGCAGTTCTTC. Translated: CASTILALPTNEQFF.

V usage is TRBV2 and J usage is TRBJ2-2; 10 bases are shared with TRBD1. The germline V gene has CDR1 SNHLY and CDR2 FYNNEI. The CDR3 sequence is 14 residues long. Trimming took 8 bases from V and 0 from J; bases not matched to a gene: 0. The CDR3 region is CASGTGANTGELFF. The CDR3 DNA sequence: TGTGCCAGCGGGACAGGGGCGAACACCGGGGAGCTGTTTTTT.

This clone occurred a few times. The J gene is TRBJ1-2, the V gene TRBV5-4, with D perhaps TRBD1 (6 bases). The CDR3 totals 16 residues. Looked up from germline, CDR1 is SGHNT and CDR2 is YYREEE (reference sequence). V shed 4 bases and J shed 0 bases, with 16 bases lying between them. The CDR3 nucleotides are TGTGCCAGCAGCCGTGTGGGCGGGGGCGCTAACTATGGCTACACCTTC. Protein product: CASSRVGGGANYGYTF.

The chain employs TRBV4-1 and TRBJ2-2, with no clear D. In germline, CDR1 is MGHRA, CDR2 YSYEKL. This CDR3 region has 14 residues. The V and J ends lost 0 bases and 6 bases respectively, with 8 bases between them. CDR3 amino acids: CASSQEWAAGELFF. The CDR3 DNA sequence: TGCGCCAGCAGCCAAGAGTGGGCAGCCGGGGAGCTGTTTTTT.

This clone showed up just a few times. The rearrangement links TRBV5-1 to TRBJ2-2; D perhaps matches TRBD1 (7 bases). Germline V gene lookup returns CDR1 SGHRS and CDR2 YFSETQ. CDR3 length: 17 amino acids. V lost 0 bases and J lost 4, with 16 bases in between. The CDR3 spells CASSLGLRGEATGELFF. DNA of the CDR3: TGCGCCAGCAGCTTGGGCCTCAGGGGGGAGGCCACCGGGGAGCTGTTTTTT. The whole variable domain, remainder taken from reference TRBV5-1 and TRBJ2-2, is KAGVTQTPRYLIKTRGQQVTLSCSPISGHRSVSWYQQTPGQGLQFLFEYFSETQRNKGNFPGRFSGRQFSNSRSEMNVSTLELGDSALYLCASSLGLRGEATGELFFGEGSRLTVL.

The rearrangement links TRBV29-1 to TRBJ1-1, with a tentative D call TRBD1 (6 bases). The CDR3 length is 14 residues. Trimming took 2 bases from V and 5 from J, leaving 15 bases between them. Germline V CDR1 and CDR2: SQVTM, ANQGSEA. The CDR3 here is CSVETPRGTTEAFF. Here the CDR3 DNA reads TGCAGCGTTGAAACCCCCAGGGGAACGACTGAAGCTTTCTTT.

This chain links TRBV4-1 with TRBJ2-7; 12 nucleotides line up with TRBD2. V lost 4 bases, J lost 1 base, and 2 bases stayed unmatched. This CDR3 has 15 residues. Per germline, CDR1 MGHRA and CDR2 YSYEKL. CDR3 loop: CASSRGTSGSYEQYF. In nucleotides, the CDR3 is TGCGCCAGCAGCCGCGGGACTAGCGGGTCCTACGAGCAGTACTTC.

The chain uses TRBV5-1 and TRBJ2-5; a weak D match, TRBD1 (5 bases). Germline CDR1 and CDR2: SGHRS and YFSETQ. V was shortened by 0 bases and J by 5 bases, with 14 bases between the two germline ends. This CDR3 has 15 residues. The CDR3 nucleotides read TGCGCCAGCAGCTTGGATTACCAGGGATCCGAGACCCAGTACTTC. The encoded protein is CASSLDYQGSETQYF.

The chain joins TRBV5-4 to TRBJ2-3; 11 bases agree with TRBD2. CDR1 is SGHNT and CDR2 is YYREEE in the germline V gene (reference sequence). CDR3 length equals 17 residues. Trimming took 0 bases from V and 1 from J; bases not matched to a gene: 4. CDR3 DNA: TGTGCCAGCAGCTTGGCTAGCGGGGGGACTCGCACAGATACGCAGTATTTT. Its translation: CASSLASGGTRTDTQYF.

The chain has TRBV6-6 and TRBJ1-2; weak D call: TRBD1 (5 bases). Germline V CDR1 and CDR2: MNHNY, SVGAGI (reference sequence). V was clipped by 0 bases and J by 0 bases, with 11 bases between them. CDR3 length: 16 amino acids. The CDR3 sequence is CASSYSGADANYGYTF. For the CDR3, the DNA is TGTGCCAGCAGTTACTCAGGGGCAGACGCTAACTATGGCTACACCTTC.

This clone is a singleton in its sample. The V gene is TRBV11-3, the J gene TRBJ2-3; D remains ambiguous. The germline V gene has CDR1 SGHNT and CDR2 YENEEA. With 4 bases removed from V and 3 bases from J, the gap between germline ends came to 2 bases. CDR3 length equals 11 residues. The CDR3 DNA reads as TGTGCCAGCAGCTCGACAGATACGCAGTATTTT. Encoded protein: CASSSTDTQYF.

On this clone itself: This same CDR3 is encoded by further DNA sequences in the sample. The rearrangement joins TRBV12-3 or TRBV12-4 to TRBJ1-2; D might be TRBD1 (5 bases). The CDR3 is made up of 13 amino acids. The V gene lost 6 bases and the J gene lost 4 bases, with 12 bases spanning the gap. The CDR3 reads CASSRGGGYGYTF. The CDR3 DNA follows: TGTGCCAGCAGCCGGGGGGGTGGCTATGGCTACACCTTC.

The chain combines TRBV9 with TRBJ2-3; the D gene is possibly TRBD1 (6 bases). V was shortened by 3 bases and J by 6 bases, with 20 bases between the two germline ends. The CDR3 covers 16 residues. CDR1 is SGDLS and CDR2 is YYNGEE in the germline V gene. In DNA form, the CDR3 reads TGTGCCAGCAGCGCTGGGAACTATAGGGGGTTCGATACGCAGTATTTT. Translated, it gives CASSAGNYRGFDTQYF.

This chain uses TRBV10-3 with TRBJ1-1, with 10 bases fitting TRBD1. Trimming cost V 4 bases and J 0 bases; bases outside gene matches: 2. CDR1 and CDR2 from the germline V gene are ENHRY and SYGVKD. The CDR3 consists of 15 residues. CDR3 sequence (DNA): TGTGCCATCAGTGGGGACAGGGGAATGAACACTGAAGCTTTCTTT. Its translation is CAISGDRGMNTEAFF.

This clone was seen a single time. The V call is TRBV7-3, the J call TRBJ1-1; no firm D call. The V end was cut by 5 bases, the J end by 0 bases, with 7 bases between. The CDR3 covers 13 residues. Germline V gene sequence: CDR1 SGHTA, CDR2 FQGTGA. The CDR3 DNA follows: TGTGCCAGCAGCGGTGGAGTGAACACTGAAGCTTTCTTT. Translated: CASSGGVNTEAFF.

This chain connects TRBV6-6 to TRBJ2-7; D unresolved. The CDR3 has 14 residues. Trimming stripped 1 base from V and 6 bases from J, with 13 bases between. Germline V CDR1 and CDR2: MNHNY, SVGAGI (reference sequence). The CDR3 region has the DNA TGTGCCAGCAGTTACTTGTCTCTCCCCGGCGAGCAGTACTTC. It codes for CASSYLSLPGEQYF.

CDR3 nucleotides: TGTGCCAGCAAGAATAAAGCGGGATCTAATGAGCAGTTCTTC. This sequence encodes CASKNKAGSNEQFF. This chain uses TRBV6-5 with TRBJ2-1; 7 nucleotides agree with TRBD2. Trimming cost V 7 bases and J 7 bases; bases outside gene matches: 10. Germline V gene sequence: CDR1 MNHEY, CDR2 SVGAGI. CDR3 length equals 14 residues.

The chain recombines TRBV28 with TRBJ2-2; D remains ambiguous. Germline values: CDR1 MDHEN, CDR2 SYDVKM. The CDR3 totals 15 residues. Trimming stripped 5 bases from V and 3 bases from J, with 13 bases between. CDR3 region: CASSPIDRDTGELFF. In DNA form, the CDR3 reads TGTGCCAGCAGTCCGATCGATAGAGACACCGGGGAGCTGTTTTTT.

The DNA of the CDR3 is TGCGCCAGCAGCTTGGGGCAGGGATTTAATTCACCCCTCCACTTT. It translates to CASSLGQGFNSPLHF. The chain has TRBV5-1 and TRBJ1-6, with D perhaps matching TRBD1 (5 bases). The CDR3 totals 15 residues. Germline V gene data show CDR1 as SGHRS and CDR2 as YFSETQ. V lost 0 bases to trimming and J lost 6 bases, with 10 bases between them.

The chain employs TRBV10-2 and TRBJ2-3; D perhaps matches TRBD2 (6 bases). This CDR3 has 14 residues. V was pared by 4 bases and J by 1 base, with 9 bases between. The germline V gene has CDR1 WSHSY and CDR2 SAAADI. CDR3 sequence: CASSVGGGTDTQYF. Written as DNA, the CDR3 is TGCGCCAGCAGTGTGGGGGGAGGCACAGATACGCAGTATTTT.

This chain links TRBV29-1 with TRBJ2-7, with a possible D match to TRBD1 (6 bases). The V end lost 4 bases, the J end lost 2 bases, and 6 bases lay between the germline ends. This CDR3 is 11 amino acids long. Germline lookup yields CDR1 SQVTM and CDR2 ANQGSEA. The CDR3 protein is CSVGQAYEQYF. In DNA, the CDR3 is TGCAGCGTTGGACAGGCCTACGAGCAGTACTTC.

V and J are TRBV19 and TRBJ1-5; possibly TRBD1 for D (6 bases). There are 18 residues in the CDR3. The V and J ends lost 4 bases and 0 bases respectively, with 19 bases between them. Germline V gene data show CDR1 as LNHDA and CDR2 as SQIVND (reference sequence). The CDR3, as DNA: TGTGCCAGTAGTAGCGTCAGGGGTTTTTCCCTTAGCAATCAGCCCCAGCATTTT. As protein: CASSSVRGFSLSNQPQHF.

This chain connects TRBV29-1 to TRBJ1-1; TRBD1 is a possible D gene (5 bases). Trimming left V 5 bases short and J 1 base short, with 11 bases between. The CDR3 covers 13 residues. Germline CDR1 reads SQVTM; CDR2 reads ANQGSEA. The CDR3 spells CSVTRATNTEAFF. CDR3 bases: TGCAGCGTTACCAGGGCGACGAACACTGAAGCTTTCTTT.

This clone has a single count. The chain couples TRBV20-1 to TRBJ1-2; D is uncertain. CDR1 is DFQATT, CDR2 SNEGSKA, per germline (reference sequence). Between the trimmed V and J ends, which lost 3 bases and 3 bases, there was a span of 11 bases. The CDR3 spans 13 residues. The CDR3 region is CSASIWGDYGYTF. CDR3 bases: TGCAGTGCTAGTATTTGGGGAGACTATGGCTACACCTTC.